The rows below give T cell receptor beta chains drawn from one sample of a study of beta chain features in type 1 diabetes. Sequenced by immunoSEQ multiplex PCR; TCRdb stores in-frame clones only, minus some. The profile shows almost 350,000 clones, roughly 21% of them singletons. Material: naive CD4+ T cells from blood. These receptors all come from a woman between 18 and 29 years old in good health. The CDR3 runs from the conserved cysteine through the conserved F or W. D genes are given only for firm matches. Size is stated for part of the rows, as once, few or many counts, or as a class when the clone is expanded.

v_call,d_call,j_call,clone_size,cdr3_nt,cdr3_aa
TRBV6-1,TRBD2,TRBJ2-1,NA,TGTGCCAGCAGTGTTCCCTCCCCTGCTAGCGGGAGAGAGGAGCAGTTCTTC,CASSVPSPASGREEQFF
TRBV30,NA,TRBJ2-3,few,TGTGCCTGGAGTGGGGCTAGCGACCGGAGGCCGCAGTATTTT,CAWSGASDRRPQYF
TRBV20-1,TRBD1,TRBJ1-4,NA,TGCAGTGCTAGTTCAGGGGGAAAACTGTTTTTT,CSASSGGKLFF
TRBV30,NA,TRBJ2-5,NA,TGTGCCTGGAGTGGAACAGGGCACCAAGAGACCCAGTACTTC,CAWSGTGHQETQYF
TRBV6-6,TRBD1,TRBJ2-3,NA,TGTGCCAGCAGCGAGACAGGGGGTGGCACAGATACGCAGTATTTT,CASSETGGGTDTQYF
TRBV29-1,TRBD2,TRBJ2-7,few,TGCAGCGCCCGACTAGCGCCTAATTACGAGCAGTACTTC,CSARLAPNYEQYF
TRBV30,NA,TRBJ2-1,NA,TGTGCCCGACGATCAAGCGGGCGATCCTACAATGAGCAGTTCTTC,CARRSSGRSYNEQFF
TRBV25-1,NA,TRBJ1-2,NA,TGTGCCAGCAGTGGGTCAGGGTCGAAGAGTAACTATGGCTACACCTTC,CASSGSGSKSNYGYTF
TRBV2,TRBD1,TRBJ2-2,few,TGTGCCAGCAGGGGGACAGGGGCGAACACCGGGGAGCTGTTTTTT,CASRGTGANTGELFF
TRBV25-1,NA,TRBJ1-1,NA,TGTGCCAGCAGTGAGTGGGGGGAAAACACTGAAGCTTTCTTT,CASSEWGENTEAFF
TRBV7-2,NA,TRBJ1-1,few,TGTGCCAGCAGCCCCATGGGGGGGTTGAACACTGAAGCTTTCTTT,CASSPMGGLNTEAFF
TRBV6-1,NA,TRBJ1-2,NA,TGTGCCAGCAGTGCGACAACTAACTATGGCTACACCTTC,CASSATTNYGYTF
TRBV30,NA,TRBJ2-3,few,TGTGCCTGGAGTGTTCAGGTGAATACGCAGTATTTT,CAWSVQVNTQYF
TRBV9,NA,TRBJ2-3,few,TGTGCCAGCAGCGTAGGATTGGGAGCAGATACGCAGTATTTT,CASSVGLGADTQYF
TRBV6-6,TRBD1,TRBJ2-3,NA,TGTGCCAGCAGTCCACAGGGGACGGGCACAGATACGCAGTATTTT,CASSPQGTGTDTQYF
TRBV18,NA,TRBJ1-2,few,TGTGCCAGCTCAGAGGATTCATATGGCTACACCTTC,CASSEDSYGYTF
TRBV4-1,TRBD2,TRBJ2-3,NA,TGCGCCAGCAGCCACCCGGGACTAGCGGAAACAGATACGCAGTATTTT,CASSHPGLAETDTQYF
TRBV23-1,TRBD1,TRBJ1-2,NA,TGCGCCAGCAGTTGGGACAGGGGAAACTATGGCTACACCTTC,CASSWDRGNYGYTF
TRBV9,NA,TRBJ1-3,few,TGTGCCAGCAGCGGAGGGATAACTGGAAACACCATATATTTT,CASSGGITGNTIYF
TRBV6-1,NA,TRBJ1-1,NA,TGTGCCAGCAGTGAAGCTGCAGGGGCCCCTGAAGCTTTCTTT,CASSEAAGAPEAFF
TRBV14,NA,TRBJ1-1,NA,TGTGCCAGCAGCCAAGGGCAGAACACTGAAGCTTTCTTT,CASSQGQNTEAFF
TRBV5-1,TRBD1,TRBJ1-1,NA,TGCGCCAGCAGCTTGGTCCCAGGGGGCACTGAAGCTTTCTTT,CASSLVPGGTEAFF
TRBV20-1,NA,TRBJ1-1,NA,TGCAGGCCGCAAGCGGCGTCGAAAAGCTTCTTT,CRPQAASKSFF
TRBV4-1,NA,TRBJ2-4,few,TGCGCCAGCAGCCAAGGCGCGGGGGCAGGGGCCAAAAACATTCAGTACTTC,CASSQGAGAGAKNIQYF
TRBV19,TRBD2,TRBJ2-5,few,TGTGCCAGTAGTATTACTAGCGGAGAGACCCAGTACTTC,CASSITSGETQYF
TRBV2,NA,TRBJ2-5,few,TGTGCCAGCAGTGGTGGGCTGGTCCAAGAGACCCAGTACTTC,CASSGGLVQETQYF
TRBV16,NA,TRBJ2-5,NA,TGTGCCAGCAGCCAATTAGGAGGGGAGACCCAGTACTTC,CASSQLGGETQYF
TRBV2,TRBD1,TRBJ2-7,NA,TGTGCCACTCGGACAGGGGCCACCTACGAGCAGTACTTC,CATRTGATYEQYF
TRBV7-2,NA,TRBJ1-1,few,TGTGCCAGCAGTTCGGGAACTTTGAACACTGAAGCTTTCTTT,CASSSGTLNTEAFF
TRBV6-5,NA,TRBJ2-3,few,TGTGCCAGCAGTTACTCGTCTAGCGTTCCAGATACGCAGTATTTT,CASSYSSSVPDTQYF
TRBV11-2,TRBD1,TRBJ2-1,few,TGTGCCAGCAGTCACAGGGGGGATGAGCAGTTCTTC,CASSHRGDEQFF
TRBV5-4,NA,TRBJ2-3,NA,TGTGCCAGCAGCTTGGTAAGCGGGCGTAACACAGATACGCAGTATTTT,CASSLVSGRNTDTQYF
TRBV4-2,TRBD1,TRBJ1-4,NA,TGTGCCAGCAGCCCAGGACAGGGAGACGAAAAACTGTTTTTT,CASSPGQGDEKLFF
TRBV4-1,TRBD1,TRBJ2-7,few,TGCGCCAGCAGCCAAGAAGGGGGGGGACAGGGTTCCTACGAGCAGTACTTC,CASSQEGGGQGSYEQYF
TRBV7-2,TRBD1,TRBJ1-2,few,TGTGCCAGCAGCTTATGGGACAGCCTAAACTATGGCTACACCTTC,CASSLWDSLNYGYTF
TRBV29-1,NA,TRBJ2-3,NA,TGCAGCGTTCAGGATAATACGCAGTATTTT,CSVQDNTQYF
TRBV11-2,TRBD2,TRBJ2-1,few,TGTGCCAGCATAGGAGCGGGAGGGTCCTACAATGAGCAGTTCTTC,CASIGAGGSYNEQFF
TRBV2,NA,TRBJ1-1,NA,TGTGCCAGCAGCCTAGAACTGAACACTGAAGCTTTCTTT,CASSLELNTEAFF
TRBV29-1,TRBD2,TRBJ2-1,few,TGCAGCGTTGACCCCCCTAGCGGGAAGGATGAGCAGTTCTTC,CSVDPPSGKDEQFF
TRBV4-1,TRBD1,TRBJ1-2,NA,TGCGCCAGCAGCCAGGTCTACCGGGACAGGGGGCGAAATTATGGCTACACCTTC,CASSQVYRDRGRNYGYTF
TRBV4-1,NA,TRBJ1-1,few,TGCGCCAGCAGCCAAGGCCCCAGGGGCCTGAACACTGAAGCTTTCTTT,CASSQGPRGLNTEAFF
TRBV9,NA,TRBJ2-1,NA,TGTGCCAGCAGCGTAGGACTAGGGGGGGCCAATGAGCAGTTCTTC,CASSVGLGGANEQFF
TRBV19,TRBD2,TRBJ2-5,NA,TGTGCCAGTAACGGGGGAGGGCCTGGGGAGACCCAGTACTTC,CASNGGGPGETQYF
TRBV30,NA,TRBJ1-2,few,TGTGCCTGGAGTGTATACAGTCGCCTAAACTATGGCTACACCTTC,CAWSVYSRLNYGYTF
TRBV11-2,TRBD2,TRBJ2-7,NA,TGTGCCAGCAGCCTCCTCTGGGCGGGAGCGATAGACGAGCAGTACTTC,CASSLLWAGAIDEQYF
TRBV18,TRBD1,TRBJ2-7,few,TGTGCCAGCTCCGCCGGGACAGGGGTCGAGCAGTACTTC,CASSAGTGVEQYF
TRBV2,NA,TRBJ1-2,few,TGTGCCAGCAGGTACACCGATAACTATGGCTACACCTTC,CASRYTDNYGYTF
TRBV4-1,NA,TRBJ1-1,NA,TGCGCCAGCAGCCACTTCGGGAGGACGAACACTGAAGCTTTCTTT,CASSHFGRTNTEAFF
TRBV9,NA,TRBJ1-2,NA,TGTGCCAGCAGCCAGACAGACTTCGGGGGCTACACCTTC,CASSQTDFGGYTF
TRBV7-6,NA,TRBJ2-5,NA,TGTGCCAGCAGCTATTCTAATCAAGAGACCCAGTACTTC,CASSYSNQETQYF
TRBV10-3,NA,TRBJ1-1,NA,TGTGCCATCAGTGAGGCGAGGGCCTCCACTGAAGCTTTCTTT,CAISEARASTEAFF
TRBV7-9,NA,TRBJ1-6,NA,TGTGCCAGCAGCTTAGGCAAAGGGGGCTCCTATAATTCACCCCTCCACTTT,CASSLGKGGSYNSPLHF
TRBV25-1,TRBD1,TRBJ1-4,NA,TGCGCCAGCAGGGGACAGATTGAAAAACTGTTTTTT,CASRGQIEKLFF
TRBV30,NA,TRBJ2-6,few,TGTGCCTGGAGTGTAGGGGGAAGTGGGGCCAACGTCCTGACTTTC,CAWSVGGSGANVLTF